This T cell receptor (beta chain) was profiled in a study of identical twins. TCRdb redid the calling of the 5' RACE reads with MiXCR, one entry per CDR3 protein. The profile shows 500,000 to 550,000 distinct CDR3 sequences, 20% to 25% of them singletons. Study-level results: Invariant MAIT and iNKT cells are populations that could partly confound zero-insertion analyses.

This CDR3 is built from 13 residues. Germline V gene sequence: CDR1 SQVTM, CDR2 ANQGSEA. Trimming took off 4 bases at V and 4 bases at J, with 11 bases between the two ends. Comments on this clonotype: The antigen remains undetermined.

The sample was also linked to a second study, of yellow fever vaccine responses in identical twins.

This sequence originates from a young woman in good health. Sequenced material: CD4+ T cells sorted from blood. The V call is TRBV29-1, the J call TRBJ2-1; D is undetermined. The CDR3 coding sequence is TGCAGCGTTGGCGAGGAAAAATACAATGAGCAGTTCTTC. Translation gives CSVGEEKYNEQFF.